The 10 T cell receptor beta chains in this list originate from one sample, sequenced in a study of CD8+ T cells in alopecia areata (dated by TCRdb to 2016 to 2019). The receptor library was made with the immunoSEQ multiplex PCR assay. RNA was extracted from all samples and reverse transcribed into cDNA as template for TCR sequencing. The table comes from immuneACCESS by way of TCRdb, which keeps in-frame sequences with V and J called. Part of the clones is missing from these tables; in studies checked, under half for an unresolved V gene and the rest for unknown reasons. The sample has some 95,000 clones on record, 40% to 45% of them singletons. About 0.79% of the sample goes to the ten largest clones. The sequencing input was CD4+ T cells sorted from blood. These receptor sequences come from a human donor with alopecia areata.

This clone is medium-sized by share. The chain is built from TRBV28 and TRBJ2-7; tentatively, D is TRBD2 (5 bases). The CDR3 totals 14 residues. Germline CDR1 reads MDHEN; CDR2 reads SYDVKM. Trimming removed 5 bases at V and 2 bases at J, with 13 bases between. CDR3 residues: CASSPAKGAYEQYF. The CDR3, as DNA: TGTGCCAGCAGTCCGGCCAAGGGAGCCTACGAGCAGTACTTC.

This clone was counted between two and nine times. V and J are TRBV19 and TRBJ2-4; D ambiguous. The length of the CDR3 is 13 residues. Deletions cut 6 bases from V and 15 bases from J, with 21 bases between. Germline loops: CDR1 LNHDA, CDR2 SQIVND (reference sequence). The CDR3 protein is CASSPDTVGAVYF. CDR3 nucleotides: TGTGCCAGTAGCCCCGACACGGTGGGTGCGGTGTACTTC.

This clone was counted once. This chain uses TRBV4-3 with TRBJ2-7, with 11 bases matching TRBD2. Unmatched junction bases numbered 2, after V lost 1 base and J lost 3 bases. The CDR3 covers 15 residues. Germline V gene data show CDR1 as LGHNA and CDR2 as YSLEER. The chain's CDR3 is CASSQVAGGIYEQYF. CDR3 nucleotide sequence: TGCGCCAGCAGCCAAGTAGCGGGAGGGATCTACGAGCAGTACTTC.

This clone was picked up a small number of times. This sample includes further DNA sequences coding for the same CDR3. The V call is TRBV29-1, the J call TRBJ2-5; 7 bases agree with TRBD1. The germline V gene encodes CDR1 SQVTM and CDR2 ANQGSEA. This CDR3 spans 13 amino acids. After removal of 1 base from V and 4 bases from J, the junction contained 3 bases not matched to a gene. The CDR3 DNA is TGCAGCGTTGAAGCCCCAGGGGGAGAGACCCAGTACTTC. Protein: CSVEAPGGETQYF.

The rearrangement joins TRBV29-1 to TRBJ1-2, with no clear D. This CDR3 comprises 14 residues. V was trimmed by 1 base and J by 2 bases, leaving 11 bases between them. From germline, CDR1 is SQVTM and CDR2 ANQGSEA. CDR3 region: CSVEGDMWNYGYTF. As DNA, the CDR3 is TGCAGCGTTGAAGGGGATATGTGGAACTATGGCTACACCTTC.

The chain combines TRBV2 with TRBJ2-7, with D perhaps TRBD1 (5 bases). CDR1 is SNHLY, CDR2 FYNNEI, per germline. Trimming left V 7 bases short and J 1 base short, with 14 bases between. The CDR3 is 14 amino acids. DNA of the CDR3: TGTGCCAGCAATCCGACAGCCACATCCTACGAGCAGTACTTC. Protein: CASNPTATSYEQYF.

The chain combines TRBV29-1 with TRBJ2-3; 8 bases match TRBD1. Germline V gene lookup returns CDR1 SQVTM and CDR2 ANQGSEA. With 3 bases clipped from V and 0 bases from J, the junction kept 11 bases outside the gene matches. The CDR3 extends over 17 amino acids. CDR3 DNA sequence: TGCAGCGTTGACGCCTTCCTAGACAGGGGTAGCACAGATACGCAGTATTTT. Amino acids: CSVDAFLDRGSTDTQYF.

The table lists this clone with a few counts. The genes are TRBV5-1 and TRBJ2-7; D uncertain. Germline values: CDR1 SGHRS, CDR2 YFSETQ. Trimming took off 0 bases at V and 5 bases at J, with 12 bases between the two ends. CDR3 length equals 14 residues. CDR3 sequence: CASSLAVGSNEQYF. Written as DNA, the CDR3 is TGCGCCAGCAGCTTGGCGGTAGGTAGCAACGAGCAGTACTTC.

The chain joins TRBV5-1 to TRBJ2-7; D not certain. The CDR3 contains 12 residues. The V end was cut by 1 base, the J end by 6 bases, with 8 bases between. Germline-derived CDR1 and CDR2 are SGHRS and YFSETQ. The CDR3 sequence: CASSLLGSEQYF. For the CDR3, the DNA is TGCGCCAGCAGCTTGTTGGGTAGCGAGCAGTACTTC.

The chain uses TRBV7-9 and TRBJ2-1; D perhaps matches TRBD1 (6 bases). V dropped 5 bases and J dropped 10 bases, with 12 bases sitting between them. Looked up from germline, CDR1 is SEHNR and CDR2 is FQNEAQ (reference sequence). The CDR3 is 12 amino acids. The CDR3 DNA follows: TGTGCCAGCAGCCCGGGACACCGGGAGCAGTTCTTC. Translation gives CASSPGHREQFF.